Below, 25 T cell receptor beta chains from the same sample are listed, as sequenced in a study of T cells in localized non-small cell lung cancer. Sequencing used immunoSEQ multiplex PCR; TCRdb keeps in-frame clones, though not all of them. The sample has about 28,000 clones; approximately 89% are singletons. Sequencing was performed on peripheral blood, taken before any cancer treatment. The receptors were gathered from a female donor older than 55 with stage I lung adenocarcinoma.

The V gene is TRBV27, the J gene TRBJ1-5, with unresolved D. Between the trimmed V and J ends, which lost 1 base and 2 bases, there was a span of 9 bases. Germline V lookup: CDR1 MNHEY, CDR2 SMNVEV (reference sequence). This CDR3 is built from 15 residues. The CDR3 sequence: CASSLFPIRNQPQHF. CDR3 DNA sequence: TGTGCCAGCAGTTTATTCCCGATTCGCAATCAGCCCCAGCATTTT.

The chain recombines TRBV5-1 with TRBJ1-1; D is unresolved. V was shortened by 0 bases and J by 1 base, with 7 bases between the two germline ends. This CDR3 is built from 14 residues. Germline V gene sequence: CDR1 SGHRS, CDR2 YFSETQ. This chain's CDR3 is CASSLEGPNTEAFF. DNA of the CDR3: TGCGCCAGCAGCTTGGAGGGCCCGAACACTGAAGCTTTCTTT.

This chain connects TRBV6-6 to TRBJ2-5, with TRBD2 matching over 14 bases. This CDR3 is built from 15 residues. The germline gives CDR1 MNHNY, CDR2 SVGAGI (reference sequence). V was clipped by 5 bases and J by 5 bases; unmatched bases: 4. For the CDR3, the DNA is TGTGCCAGCAGTACGACTAGCGGGAGGGAGGAGACCCAGTACTTC. It encodes CASSTTSGREETQYF.

The chain links TRBV29-1 to TRBJ1-2; D possibly corresponds to TRBD1 (6 bases). Trimming cost V 1 base and J 5 bases, with 14 bases left between them. The germline V gene has CDR1 SQVTM and CDR2 ANQGSEA. The CDR3 sequence is 14 residues long. CDR3 in amino acids: CSVEVRDILYGYTF. CDR3 bases: TGCAGCGTTGAAGTCCGGGACATCCTGTATGGCTACACCTTC.

The chain carries TRBV5-4 and TRBJ2-3; 9 bases map to TRBD2. V lost 0 bases to trimming and J lost 6 bases; unmatched junction nucleotides: 8. This CDR3 is 16 amino acids long. Germline values: CDR1 SGHNT, CDR2 YYREEE (reference sequence). CDR3 DNA sequence: TGTGCCAGCAGCTTGGCGCGGCGGGGGGGCCCGGATACGCAGTATTTT. Its translation is CASSLARRGGPDTQYF. The variable domain in full, with the rest retrieved from reference TRBV5-4 and TRBJ2-3, is ETGVTQSPTHLIKTRGQQVTLRCSSQSGHNTVSWYQQALGQGPQFIFQYYREEENGRGNFPPRFSGLQFPNYSSELNVNALELDDSALYLCASSLARRGGPDTQYFGPGTRLTVL.

This clone was detected once. This chain uses TRBV20-1 with TRBJ2-1; the D is unclear. V shed 5 bases and J shed 13 bases, with 15 bases lying between them. There are 11 residues in the CDR3. Per germline, CDR1 DFQATT and CDR2 SNEGSKA (reference sequence). DNA for the CDR3: TGCAGTGCTCACGCAGCCGGCGCTCAGTTCTTC. It encodes CSAHAAGAQFF.

The chain joins TRBV7-3 to TRBJ2-3, with 8 bases fitting TRBD1. This CDR3 has 19 amino acids. Germline V gives CDR1 SGHTA, CDR2 FQGTGA. V lost 4 bases and J lost 0; bases outside the gene matches: 15. CDR3 sequence (DNA): TGTGCCAGCAGCTCCCCGGACCTTACAGGGGGACATAGCACAGATACGCAGTATTTT. It is translated as CASSSPDLTGGHSTDTQYF.

This clone has more than one count but fewer than ten. V is TRBV19 and J is TRBJ2-7; TRBD1 might be the D (6 bases). CDR1 and CDR2 (germline): LNHDA, SQIVND (reference sequence). The CDR3 is 15 amino acids. Trimming left V 1 base short and J 0 bases short, with 10 bases between. CDR3 residues: CASSIAAGDSYEQYF. The CDR3 coding sequence is TGTGCCAGTAGTATAGCAGCAGGGGACTCCTACGAGCAGTACTTC.

The chain has TRBV6-1 and TRBJ2-1; D is possibly TRBD2 (6 bases). V lost 11 bases to trimming and J lost 9 bases, with 26 bases between them. CDR3 length equals 15 residues. Germline V gene sequence: CDR1 MNHNS, CDR2 SASEGT. CDR3 sequence reads: CALLNSGGGKGEQFF. CDR3 coding DNA: TGTGCCCTACTCAACTCCGGGGGTGGGAAGGGTGAGCAGTTCTTC.

The chain recombines TRBV6-1 with TRBJ1-1; TRBD1 aligns across 8 bases. The germline CDR1 and CDR2 sequences are MNHNS and SASEGT. This CDR3 has 12 amino acids. Trimming removed 6 bases from V and 6 bases from J; junction bases left unmatched: 3. CDR3: CASSETGAEAFF. Written as DNA, the CDR3 is TGTGCCAGCAGCGAGACAGGGGCTGAAGCTTTCTTT.

The chain has TRBV18 and TRBJ1-5; D may be TRBD1 (5 bases). Trimming left V 4 bases short and J 5 bases short, with 9 bases between. This CDR3 has 13 residues. The germline gives CDR1 KGHSH, CDR2 LQKENI. CDR3 DNA sequence: TGTGCCAGCTCACTCGCACAGGATCAGCCCCAGCATTTT. Protein: CASSLAQDQPQHF.

The rearrangement uses TRBV6-5 and TRBJ2-7; no definite D call. Trimming shortened V by 2 bases and J by 0 bases, and 5 bases separated the two germline ends. The CDR3 extends over 13 amino acids. CDR1 and CDR2 (germline): MNHEY, SVGAGI. DNA of the CDR3: TGTGCCAGCAGTTACATCAGCTCCTACGAGCAGTACTTC. This encodes CASSYISSYEQYF.

The rearrangement links TRBV6-1 to TRBJ1-2; 7 bases agree with TRBD1. Germline V gene lookup returns CDR1 MNHNS and CDR2 SASEGT. The CDR3 is 13 amino acids. The V and J ends lost 5 bases and 2 bases, in that order; junction bases with no gene match: 2. CDR3 protein: CASSSTGNYGYTF. CDR3 sequence (DNA): TGTGCCAGCAGTTCGACAGGGAACTATGGCTACACCTTC.

The chain has TRBV7-9 and TRBJ1-3, with TRBD1 matching 7 bases. The germline CDR1 and CDR2 sequences are SEHNR and FQNEAQ (reference sequence). The V gene end was trimmed by 5 bases and the J gene end by 4 bases; junction bases not matched to a gene: 5. CDR3 length: 14 residues. The chain's CDR3 is CASSTQGGGNTIYF. In nucleotides, the CDR3 is TGTGCCAGCAGCACTCAGGGGGGCGGAAACACCATATATTTT.

J is TRBJ2-2 and V is TRBV5-1; 10 nucleotides align to TRBD2. CDR1 and CDR2 from the germline V gene are SGHRS and YFSETQ. Germline trimming cut 3 bases from V and 5 bases from J; bases unmatched to any gene: 4. This CDR3 contains 15 residues. CDR3 bases: TGCGCCAGCAGCTCGGCTAGCGGGAGAACCGGGGAGCTGTTTTTT. Encoded protein: CASSSASGRTGELFF.

The genes are TRBV7-9 and TRBJ2-5; D is perhaps TRBD1 (5 bases). CDR3 length: 14 amino acids. Germline-derived CDR1 and CDR2 are SEHNR and FQNEAQ (reference sequence). The V end lost 1 base, the J end lost 5 bases, and 11 bases lay between the germline ends. CDR3 residues: CASSLVAGWETQYF. In nucleotides, the CDR3 is TGTGCCAGCAGCTTAGTCGCAGGGTGGGAGACCCAGTACTTC.

CDR3 DNA sequence: TGCGCCAGCAGCACCTGGGACACGAATGAAAAACTGTTTTTT. Translating gives CASSTWDTNEKLFF. The chain couples TRBV5-1 to TRBJ1-4; D is perhaps TRBD1 (6 bases). With 4 bases removed from V and 5 bases from J, the gap between germline ends came to 12 bases. Per the germline V gene, CDR1 is SGHRS and CDR2 is YFSETQ. CDR3 size: 14 residues.

V usage is TRBV18 and J usage is TRBJ1-3; D remains ambiguous. Trimming removed 2 bases from V and 3 bases from J, with 14 bases in between. The germline gives CDR1 KGHSH, CDR2 LQKENI. The CDR3 has 16 residues. The CDR3 loop reads CASSPIEIGFGNTIYF. The CDR3 nucleotides are TGTGCCAGCTCACCAATAGAGATCGGGTTTGGAAACACCATATATTTT. The full variable domain, completed using reference TRBV18 and TRBJ1-3, is NAGVMQNPRHLVRRRGQEARLRCSPMKGHSHVYWYRQLPEEGLKFMVYLQKENIIDESGMPKERFSAEFPKEGPSILRIQQVVRGDSAAYFCASSPIEIGFGNTIYFGEGSWLTVV.

The chain joins TRBV19 to TRBJ2-1; a weak D match, TRBD2 (6 bases). V was pared by 1 base and J by 7 bases, with 17 bases between. The CDR3 has 16 amino acids. Germline CDR1 is LNHDA and CDR2 is SQIVND (reference sequence). CDR3 residues: CASSIVVGRTRNEQFF. CDR3 sequence (DNA): TGTGCCAGTAGTATAGTCGTCGGGAGAACACGGAATGAGCAGTTCTTC.

V is TRBV7-8 and J is TRBJ2-5; 9 positions match TRBD1. This CDR3 is built from 14 residues. Germline V gives CDR1 SGHVS, CDR2 FQNEAQ. J lost 4 bases, V lost 3 bases, and 3 bases had no gene match. The CDR3: CASSLDRGGETQYF. For the CDR3, the DNA is TGTGCCAGCAGCTTGGACAGGGGTGGAGAGACCCAGTACTTC.

The chain employs TRBV19 and TRBJ2-7; weak D call: TRBD2 (6 bases). V lost 3 bases and J 7 bases, leaving 19 bases between the germline ends. The CDR3 runs 15 residues. The germline V gene encodes CDR1 LNHDA and CDR2 SQIVND (reference sequence). The CDR3 loop is CASSITGEVVREQYF. CDR3 bases: TGTGCCAGTAGTATCACTGGGGAGGTGGTAAGGGAGCAGTACTTC.

This chain connects TRBV5-5 to TRBJ1-2; D might be TRBD1 (5 bases). This CDR3 is 14 amino acids long. Germline V gene lookup returns CDR1 SGHKS and CDR2 YYEKEE (reference sequence). Trimming removed 4 bases from V and 4 bases from J, with 14 bases in between. Written as DNA, the CDR3 is TGTGCCAGCAGCCCTCCCGGGGCTTCCTATGGCTACACCTTC. The encoded protein is CASSPPGASYGYTF.

The CDR3 spells CASSPGGSRTGELFF. As DNA, the CDR3 is TGTGCCAGCAGTCCAGGGGGCTCACGAACCGGGGAGCTGTTTTTT. This chain joins TRBV6-5 and TRBJ2-2; the match to TRBD1 covers 8 bases. J lost 5 bases, V lost 5 bases, and 7 bases had no gene match. The germline CDR1 and CDR2 sequences are MNHEY and SVGAGI. The CDR3 runs 15 residues.

This sequence joins TRBV28 and TRBJ1-5; 9 nucleotides line up with TRBD1. CDR1 and CDR2 from the germline V gene are MDHEN and SYDVKM. There are 15 residues in the CDR3. V was pared by 4 bases and J by 5 bases, with 6 bases of the junction left unmatched. CDR3 sequence: CASSSTGTGYQPQHF. CDR3 nucleotides: TGTGCCAGCAGTTCCACCGGGACAGGGTATCAGCCCCAGCATTTT. The full variable domain, in which reference TRBV28 and TRBJ1-5 provide the parts outside the CDR3, is DVKVTQSSRYLVKRTGEKVFLECVQDMDHENMFWYRQDPGLGLRLIYFSYDVKMKEKGDIPEGYSVSREKKERFSLILESASTNQTSMYLCASSSTGTGYQPQHFGDGTRLSIL.

V and J are TRBV6-5 and TRBJ2-7; a possible D gene is TRBD1 (6 bases). V lost 7 bases and J lost 2, with 18 bases in between. The germline gives CDR1 MNHEY, CDR2 SVGAGI. The CDR3 is made up of 15 amino acids. In nucleotides, the CDR3 is TGTGCCAGCACCACGACCAACAGGGTACCCTACGAGCAGTACTTC. Residues: CASTTTNRVPYEQYF.